In this sample, the clone carrying this T cell receptor (beta chain) turned up many times. Its cognate antigen is unknown. This specimen comes from a study of human T cells and chemical hapten exposure. Study details: Researchers reported sensitizing a roughly 2 cm by roughly 2 cm upper inner arm skin site with 2% DPC. General study results and limits: Expanded TCRs made up significantly more big CDR3 similarity clusters than controls did.

Noted time point: pre-sensitization, week 0. The treatment denotes: therapeutic diphenylcyclopropenone sensitization with weekly scalp DPC. The library put unique molecular identifiers onto individual cDNA molecules. In TCRdb, the RACE reads were re-called with MiXCR into one record per CDR3 protein. Of roughly 110,000 distinct CDR3 sequences listed, around 12% are singletons. Trimming shortened V by 4 bases and J by 4 bases, and 11 bases separated the two germline ends. The germline V gene has CDR1 SGHRS and CDR2 YFSETQ. The CDR3 is 13 residues long. Sample: whole blood, taken in connection with sensitization to the hapten diphenylcyclopropenone (DPC). The receptor comes from a woman in her forties or fifties with alopecia areata. Some clones in this sample may be carry-over from other donors' samples. The chain recombines TRBV5-1 with TRBJ2-5; the D is unclear. CDR3 bases: TGCGCCAGCAGCCTCTGGACCCGAGAGACCCAGTACTTC. Translated, it gives CASSLWTRETQYF.